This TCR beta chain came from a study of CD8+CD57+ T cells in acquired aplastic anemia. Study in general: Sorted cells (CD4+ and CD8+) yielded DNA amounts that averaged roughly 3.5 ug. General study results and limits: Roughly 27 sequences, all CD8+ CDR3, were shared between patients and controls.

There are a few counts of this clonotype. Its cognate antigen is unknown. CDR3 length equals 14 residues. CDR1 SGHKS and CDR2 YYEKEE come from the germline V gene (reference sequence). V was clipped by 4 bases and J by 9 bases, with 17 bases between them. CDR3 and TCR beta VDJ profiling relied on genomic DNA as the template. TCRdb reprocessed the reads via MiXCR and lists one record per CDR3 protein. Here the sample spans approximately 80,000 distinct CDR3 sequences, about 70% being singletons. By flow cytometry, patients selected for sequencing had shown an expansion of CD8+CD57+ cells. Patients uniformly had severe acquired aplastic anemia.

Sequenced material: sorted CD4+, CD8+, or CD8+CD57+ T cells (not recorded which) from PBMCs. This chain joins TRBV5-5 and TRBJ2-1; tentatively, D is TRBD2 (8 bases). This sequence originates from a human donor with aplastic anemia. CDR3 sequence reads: CASSPRGAGGEQFF. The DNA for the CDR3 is TGTGCCAGCAGCCCGCGGGGGGCAGGGGGTGAGCAGTTCTTC.